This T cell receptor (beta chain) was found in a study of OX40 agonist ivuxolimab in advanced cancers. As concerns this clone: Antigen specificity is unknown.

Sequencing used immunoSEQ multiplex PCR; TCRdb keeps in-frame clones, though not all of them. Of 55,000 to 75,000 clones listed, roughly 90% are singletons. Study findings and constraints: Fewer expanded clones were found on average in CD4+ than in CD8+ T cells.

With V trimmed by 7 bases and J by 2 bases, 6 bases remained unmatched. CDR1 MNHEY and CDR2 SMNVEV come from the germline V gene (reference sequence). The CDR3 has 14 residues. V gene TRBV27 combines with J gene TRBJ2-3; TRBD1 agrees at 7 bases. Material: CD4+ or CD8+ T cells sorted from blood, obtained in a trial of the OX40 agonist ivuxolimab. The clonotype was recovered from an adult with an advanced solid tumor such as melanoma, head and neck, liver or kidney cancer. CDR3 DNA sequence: TGTGCCAGCACCATGGACAGGCTCACAGATACGCAGTATTTT. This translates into CASTMDRLTDTQYF.